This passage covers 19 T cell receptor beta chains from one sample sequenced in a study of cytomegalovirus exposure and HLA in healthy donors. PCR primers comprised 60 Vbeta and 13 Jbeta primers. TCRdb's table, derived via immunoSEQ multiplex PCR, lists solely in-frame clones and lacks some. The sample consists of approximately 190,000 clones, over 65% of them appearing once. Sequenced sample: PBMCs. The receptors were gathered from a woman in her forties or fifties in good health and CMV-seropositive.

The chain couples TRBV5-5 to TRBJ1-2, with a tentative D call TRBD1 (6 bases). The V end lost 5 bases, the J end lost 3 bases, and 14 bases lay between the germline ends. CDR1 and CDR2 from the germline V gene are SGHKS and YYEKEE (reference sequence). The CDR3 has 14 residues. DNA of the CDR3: TGTGCCAGCAGTCGAAGGTACAGGGACTATGGCTACACCTTC. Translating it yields CASSRRYRDYGYTF. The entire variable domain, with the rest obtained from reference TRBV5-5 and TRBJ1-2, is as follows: DAGVTQSPTHLIKTRGQQVTLRCSPISGHKSVSWYQQVLGQGPQFIFQYYEKEERGRGNFPDRFSARQFPNYSSELNVNALLLGDSALYLCASSRRYRDYGYTFGSGTRLTVV.

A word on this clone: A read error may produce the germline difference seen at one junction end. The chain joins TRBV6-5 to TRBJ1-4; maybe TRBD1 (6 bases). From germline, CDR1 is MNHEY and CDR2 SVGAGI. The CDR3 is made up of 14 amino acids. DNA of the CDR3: TGTGCCAGCAGTTATTGGGGAGAGGGGGAAAAACTGCTTTTT. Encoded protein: CASSYWGEGEKLLF.

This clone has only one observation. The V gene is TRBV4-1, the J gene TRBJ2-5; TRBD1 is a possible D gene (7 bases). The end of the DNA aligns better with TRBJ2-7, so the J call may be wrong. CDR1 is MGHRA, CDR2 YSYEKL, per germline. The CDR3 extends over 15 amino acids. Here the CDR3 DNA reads TGCGCCAGCAGCCAAGATGGAGGGGGCGGCTACGAGCAGTACTTC. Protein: CASSQDGGGGYEQYF.

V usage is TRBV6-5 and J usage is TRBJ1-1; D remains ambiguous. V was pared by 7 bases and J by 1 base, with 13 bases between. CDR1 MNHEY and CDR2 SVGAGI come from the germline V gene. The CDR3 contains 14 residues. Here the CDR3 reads CASTPREGNTEAFF. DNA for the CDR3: TGTGCCAGCACTCCAAGGGAGGGGAACACTGAAGCTTTCTTT.

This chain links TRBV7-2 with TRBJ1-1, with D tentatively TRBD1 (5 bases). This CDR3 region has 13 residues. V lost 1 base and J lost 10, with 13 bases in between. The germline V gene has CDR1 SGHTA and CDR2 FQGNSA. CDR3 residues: CASSLDITGRAFF. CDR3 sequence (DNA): TGTGCCAGCAGCTTAGATATAACAGGAAGAGCTTTCTTT.

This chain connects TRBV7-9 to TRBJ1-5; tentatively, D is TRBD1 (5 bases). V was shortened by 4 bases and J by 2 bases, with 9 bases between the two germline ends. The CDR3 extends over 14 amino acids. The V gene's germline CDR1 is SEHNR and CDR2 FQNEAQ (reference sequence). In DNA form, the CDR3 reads TGTGCCAGCAGCTCAGGGAAGGGCAATCAGCCCCAGCATTTT. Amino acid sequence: CASSSGKGNQPQHF.

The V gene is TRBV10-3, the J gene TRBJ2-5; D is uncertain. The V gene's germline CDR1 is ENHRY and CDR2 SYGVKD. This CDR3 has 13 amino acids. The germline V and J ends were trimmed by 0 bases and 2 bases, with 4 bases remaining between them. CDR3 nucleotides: TGTGCCATCAGTGAGTCATCGCAAGAGACCCAGTACTTC. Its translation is CAISESSQETQYF.

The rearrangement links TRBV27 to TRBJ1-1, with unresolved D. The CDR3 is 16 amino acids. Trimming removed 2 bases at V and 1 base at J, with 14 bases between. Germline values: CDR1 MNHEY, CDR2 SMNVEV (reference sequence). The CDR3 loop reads CASSLRPSGGNTEAFF. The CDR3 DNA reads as TGTGCCAGCAGTTTAAGGCCCAGCGGAGGGAACACTGAAGCTTTCTTT.

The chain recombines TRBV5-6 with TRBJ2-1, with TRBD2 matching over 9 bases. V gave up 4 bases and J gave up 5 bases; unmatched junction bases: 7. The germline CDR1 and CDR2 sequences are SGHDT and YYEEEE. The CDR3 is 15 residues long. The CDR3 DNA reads TGTGCCAGCAGCGCTAGCGGGGAGTACAACAATGAGCAGTTCTTC. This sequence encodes CASSASGEYNNEQFF.

CDR3: CASSPWGAGGYTF. CDR3 DNA: TGTGCCAGCAGTCCATGGGGAGCGGGGGGCTACACCTTC. The chain couples TRBV27 to TRBJ1-2; no firm D call. The V gene lost 5 bases and the J gene lost 8 bases, with 15 bases spanning the gap. The germline V gene encodes CDR1 MNHEY and CDR2 SMNVEV (reference sequence). This CDR3 region has 13 residues.

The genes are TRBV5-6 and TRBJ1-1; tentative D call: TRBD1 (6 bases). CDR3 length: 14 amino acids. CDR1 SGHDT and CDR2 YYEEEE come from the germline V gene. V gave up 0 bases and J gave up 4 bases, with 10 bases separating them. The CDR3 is CASSLGQVSTEAFF. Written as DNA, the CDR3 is TGTGCCAGCAGCTTGGGACAGGTGTCCACTGAAGCTTTCTTT.

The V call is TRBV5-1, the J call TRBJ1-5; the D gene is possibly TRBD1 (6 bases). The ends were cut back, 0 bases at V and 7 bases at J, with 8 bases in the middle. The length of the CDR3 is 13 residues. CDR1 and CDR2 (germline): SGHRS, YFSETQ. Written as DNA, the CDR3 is TGCGCCAGCAGCTTGGAAGGACAGCAGCCCCAGCATTTT. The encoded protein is CASSLEGQQPQHF.

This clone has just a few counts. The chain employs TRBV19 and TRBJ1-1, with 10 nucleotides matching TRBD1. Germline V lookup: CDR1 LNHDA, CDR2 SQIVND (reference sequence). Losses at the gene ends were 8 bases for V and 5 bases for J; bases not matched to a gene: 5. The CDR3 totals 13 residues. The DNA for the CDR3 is TGTGCCAGTGGGGACAGGGGAGATACTGAAGCTTTCTTT. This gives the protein CASGDRGDTEAFF.

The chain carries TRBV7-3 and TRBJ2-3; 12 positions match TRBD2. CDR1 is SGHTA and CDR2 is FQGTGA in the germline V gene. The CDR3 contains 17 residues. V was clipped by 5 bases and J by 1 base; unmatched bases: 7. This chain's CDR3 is CASSLAGGWGGTDTQYF. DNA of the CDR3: TGTGCCAGCAGCCTAGCGGGGGGGTGGGGTGGCACAGATACGCAGTATTTT.

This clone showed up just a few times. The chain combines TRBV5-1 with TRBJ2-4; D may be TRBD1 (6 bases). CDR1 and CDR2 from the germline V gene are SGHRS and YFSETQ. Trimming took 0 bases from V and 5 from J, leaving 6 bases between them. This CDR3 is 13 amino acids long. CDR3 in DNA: TGCGCCAGCAGCTTGGAGGGGGAAAACATTCAGTACTTC. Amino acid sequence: CASSLEGENIQYF. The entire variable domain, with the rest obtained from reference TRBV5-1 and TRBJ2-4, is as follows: KAGVTQTPRYLIKTRGQQVTLSCSPISGHRSVSWYQQTPGQGLQFLFEYFSETQRNKGNFPGRFSGRQFSNSRSEMNVSTLELGDSALYLCASSLEGENIQYFGAGTRLSVL.

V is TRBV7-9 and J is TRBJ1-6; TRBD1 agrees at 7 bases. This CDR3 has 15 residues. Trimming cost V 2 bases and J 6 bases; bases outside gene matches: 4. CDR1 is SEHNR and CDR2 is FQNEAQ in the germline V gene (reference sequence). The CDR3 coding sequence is TGTGCCAGCAGCTTACAGGGGGATAGTAATTCACCCCTCCACTTT. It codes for CASSLQGDSNSPLHF. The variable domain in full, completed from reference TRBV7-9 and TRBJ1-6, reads DTGVSQNPRHKITKRGQNVTFRCDPISEHNRLYWYRQTLGQGPEFLTYFQNEAQLEKSRLLSDRFSAERPKGSFSTLEIQRTEQGDSAMYLCASSLQGDSNSPLHFGNGTRLTVT.

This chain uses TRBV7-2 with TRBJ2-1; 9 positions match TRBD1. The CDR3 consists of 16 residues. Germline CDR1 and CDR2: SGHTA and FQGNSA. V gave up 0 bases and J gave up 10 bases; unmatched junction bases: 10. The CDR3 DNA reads TGTGCCAGCAGCTTAGCCGGACAGGGGAAAAGACGGGAGCAGTTCTTC. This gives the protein CASSLAGQGKRREQFF.

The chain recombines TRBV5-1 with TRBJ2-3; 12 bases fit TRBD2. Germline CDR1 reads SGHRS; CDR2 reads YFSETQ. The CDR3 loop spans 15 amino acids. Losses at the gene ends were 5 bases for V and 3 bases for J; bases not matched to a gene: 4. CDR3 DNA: TGCGCCAGCAGAGGGACTAGCGGGCCTACAGATACGCAGTATTTT. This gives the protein CASRGTSGPTDTQYF.

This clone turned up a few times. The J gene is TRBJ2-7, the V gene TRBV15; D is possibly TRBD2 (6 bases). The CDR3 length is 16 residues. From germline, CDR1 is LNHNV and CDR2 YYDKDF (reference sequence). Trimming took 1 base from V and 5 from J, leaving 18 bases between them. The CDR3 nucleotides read TGTGCCACCAGCAGAGGGGCGGCAGGGAGGATAGACGAGCAGTACTTC. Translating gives CATSRGAAGRIDEQYF. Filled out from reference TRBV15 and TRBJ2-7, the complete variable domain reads DAMVIQNPRYQVTQFGKPVTLSCSQTLNHNVMYWYQQKSSQAPKLLFHYYDKDFNNEADTPDNFQSRRPNTSFCFLDIRSPGLGDTAMYLCATSRGAAGRIDEQYFGPGTRLTVT.